These 21 T cell receptor beta chains were sequenced from one sample in a study of cytomegalovirus exposure and HLA in healthy donors. This PCR relied on a set of 60 Vbeta primers and 13 Jbeta primers. TCRdb's copy holds only in-frame clones and misses some; the assay was immunoSEQ multiplex PCR. Of roughly 170,000 clones in the sample, roughly 70% were seen once. Material: PBMCs. These receptors all stem from a girl aged 10 to 17 in good health and CMV-seronegative.

V and J are TRBV2 and TRBJ2-3; TRBD2 might be the D (6 bases). Germline V gene lookup returns CDR1 SNHLY and CDR2 FYNNEI. CDR3 size: 16 residues. Trimming took off 3 bases at V and 6 bases at J, with 19 bases between the two ends. CDR3 in amino acids: CASSDRSSERIDTQYF. CDR3 in DNA: TGTGCCAGCAGTGATAGGTCTAGCGAACGCATTGATACGCAGTATTTT.

J is TRBJ2-2 and V is TRBV2, with D tentatively TRBD2 (5 bases). The ends were cut back, 3 bases at V and 1 base at J, with 6 bases in the middle. CDR1 and CDR2 from the germline V gene are SNHLY and FYNNEI. This CDR3 contains 14 residues. The CDR3 region is CASSDGENTGELFF. CDR3 DNA: TGTGCCAGCAGTGACGGGGAGAACACCGGGGAGCTGTTTTTT.

This clone was detected only once. V gene TRBV19 combines with J gene TRBJ2-7; TRBD2 agrees at 9 bases. Germline V gene data show CDR1 as LNHDA and CDR2 as SQIVND (reference sequence). V lost 1 base, J lost 9 bases, and 4 bases stayed unmatched. The CDR3 loop spans 13 amino acids. CDR3 bases: TGTGCCAGTAGTATAGGGGATAGCGGGGGGCAGTACTTC. Protein: CASSIGDSGGQYF.

This chain joins TRBV2 and TRBJ1-5; the match to TRBD1 covers 9 bases. V gave up 4 bases and J gave up 0 bases; unmatched junction bases: 7. Germline CDR1 and CDR2: SNHLY and FYNNEI. This CDR3 has 17 residues. The CDR3 DNA reads TGTGCCAGCAGTGGGGGACAGGGCCTGGCTAGCAATCAGCCCCAGCATTTT. Its protein is CASSGGQGLASNQPQHF.

This clone was recorded only once. The chain has TRBV5-1 and TRBJ2-2; D might be TRBD2 (5 bases). Deletions cut 0 bases from V and 0 bases from J, with 9 bases between. Germline CDR1 and CDR2: SGHRS and YFSETQ. The length of the CDR3 is 16 residues. The CDR3 here is CASSLGLAPNTGELFF. CDR3 coding DNA: TGCGCCAGCAGCTTGGGTTTAGCGCCGAACACCGGGGAGCTGTTTTTT. Variable domain in full (rest from reference TRBV5-1 and TRBJ2-2): KAGVTQTPRYLIKTRGQQVTLSCSPISGHRSVSWYQQTPGQGLQFLFEYFSETQRNKGNFPGRFSGRQFSNSRSEMNVSTLELGDSALYLCASSLGLAPNTGELFFGEGSRLTVL.

The chain carries TRBV2 and TRBJ2-1, with TRBD2 matching 9 bases. The length of the CDR3 is 13 residues. Germline V gene data show CDR1 as SNHLY and CDR2 as FYNNEI. V dropped 8 bases and J dropped 5; count of bases not matched to a gene: 4. CDR3 protein: CASGLAWHNEQFF. CDR3 sequence (DNA): TGTGCCAGCGGACTAGCGTGGCACAATGAGCAGTTCTTC.

The chain combines TRBV5-6 with TRBJ1-6; D remains ambiguous. The CDR3 is 15 amino acids. Looked up from germline, CDR1 is SGHDT and CDR2 is YYEEEE. V dropped 0 bases and J dropped 10 bases, with 14 bases sitting between them. CDR3 sequence reads: CASSLGGAVESPLHF. The CDR3 nucleotides are TGTGCCAGCAGCTTGGGCGGCGCCGTTGAGTCACCCCTCCACTTT.

This clone was seen a handful of times. The chain is built from TRBV7-9 and TRBJ1-1; D might be TRBD1 (5 bases). The V and J ends lost 2 bases and 3 bases respectively, with 13 bases between them. The CDR3 loop spans 15 amino acids. Germline loops: CDR1 SEHNR, CDR2 FQNEAQ (reference sequence). The CDR3 is CASSLPQGSDTEAFF. CDR3 DNA: TGTGCCAGCAGCTTACCCCAGGGAAGCGACACTGAAGCTTTCTTT.

This chain uses TRBV6-1 with TRBJ1-2, with TRBD1 matching 10 bases. Losses at the gene ends were 1 base for V and 0 bases for J; bases not matched to a gene: 2. Germline lookup yields CDR1 MNHNS and CDR2 SASEGT. CDR3 length: 16 residues. The CDR3 region has the DNA TGTGCCAGCAGTGAAGGTGACAGGGGGCCTAACTATGGCTACACCTTC. Protein: CASSEGDRGPNYGYTF.

This chain joins TRBV11-2 and TRBJ1-3, with D unclear. CDR1 and CDR2 (germline): SGHAT, FQNNGV. This CDR3 spans 15 amino acids. V was trimmed by 5 bases and J by 1 base, leaving 12 bases between them. The CDR3 is CASSPRGPSGNTIYF. CDR3 nucleotides: TGTGCCAGCAGCCCCCGAGGTCCGTCTGGAAACACCATATATTTT.

V gene TRBV19 combines with J gene TRBJ2-7, with 9 bases lining up with TRBD2. Germline V gene data show CDR1 as LNHDA and CDR2 as SQIVND (reference sequence). The CDR3 spans 15 residues. Trimming removed 4 bases from V and 3 bases from J; junction bases left unmatched: 7. CDR3 DNA: TGTGCCAGTAGTACGGCCGAAGCGGGGGGCTACGAGCAGTACTTC. This translates into CASSTAEAGGYEQYF. Supplemented by reference TRBV19 and TRBJ2-7, the full variable domain reads DGGITQSPKYLFRKEGQNVTLSCEQNLNHDAMYWYRQDPGQGLRLIYYSQIVNDFQKGDIAEGYSVSREKKESFPLTVTSAQKNPTAFYLCASSTAEAGGYEQYFGPGTRLTVT.

The rearrangement joins TRBV29-1 to TRBJ2-5; 7 bases fit TRBD1. CDR3 length equals 14 residues. V dropped 0 bases and J dropped 5; count of bases not matched to a gene: 6. The germline V gene has CDR1 SQVTM and CDR2 ANQGSEA. CDR3 residues: CSVEDLTGSETQYF. The CDR3 bases are TGCAGCGTTGAAGACCTGACAGGGTCGGAGACCCAGTACTTC.

This chain connects TRBV5-6 to TRBJ2-5, with D hard to call. The DNA end favors TRBJ2-7, so the J call may be wrong. The CDR3 covers 17 residues. In germline, CDR1 is SGHDT, CDR2 YYEEEE. Here the CDR3 reads CASSLAVTTVANYEQYF. CDR3 DNA sequence: TGTGCCAGCAGCTTGGCCGTCACTACGGTGGCTAACTACGAGCAGTACTTC.

The V gene is TRBV2, the J gene TRBJ1-6, with D perhaps matching TRBD1 (6 bases). V shed 3 bases and J shed 0 bases, with 15 bases lying between them. CDR3 length equals 18 residues. Germline V gives CDR1 SNHLY, CDR2 FYNNEI. CDR3 sequence reads: CASSERMTGLSYNSPLHF. The CDR3 nucleotides are TGTGCCAGCAGTGAGAGGATGACAGGCCTCTCCTATAATTCACCCCTCCACTTT.

The chain is built from TRBV7-9 and TRBJ2-5; 11 bases agree with TRBD2. This CDR3 is 15 amino acids long. Trimming cost V 5 bases and J 5 bases; bases outside gene matches: 7. CDR1 is SEHNR and CDR2 is FQNEAQ in the germline V gene (reference sequence). CDR3 sequence reads: CASSQTSGAPETQYF. CDR3 coding DNA: TGTGCCAGCAGCCAGACTAGCGGGGCTCCGGAGACCCAGTACTTC. Combining the CDR3 with reference TRBV7-9 and TRBJ2-5 gives the whole variable domain DTGVSQNPRHKITKRGQNVTFRCDPISEHNRLYWYRQTLGQGPEFLTYFQNEAQLEKSRLLSDRFSAERPKGSFSTLEIQRTEQGDSAMYLCASSQTSGAPETQYFGPGTRLLVL.

The genes are TRBV7-9 and TRBJ2-1, with 7 bases that match TRBD1. The CDR3 extends over 14 amino acids. The germline V gene has CDR1 SEHNR and CDR2 FQNEAQ (reference sequence). J was trimmed by 10 bases and V by 5 bases; bases with no gene match: 11. Here the CDR3 reads CASSLPGQPREQFF. CDR3 sequence (DNA): TGTGCCAGCAGCCTTCCGGGACAGCCCAGGGAGCAGTTCTTC.

CDR3 region: CAWSVLELNNSPLHF. The CDR3 nucleotides are TGTGCCTGGAGTGTACTGGAGCTCAATAATTCACCCCTCCACTTT. This rearrangement joins TRBV30 to TRBJ1-6; D remains unclear. Germline-derived CDR1 and CDR2 are GTSNPN and SVGIG (reference sequence). The V end lost 0 bases, the J end lost 5 bases, and 11 bases lay between the germline ends. The CDR3 runs to 15 residues.

V gene TRBV7-9 combines with J gene TRBJ2-1, with 12 nucleotides matching TRBD2. Losses at the gene ends were 2 bases for V and 4 bases for J; bases not matched to a gene: 0. This CDR3 comprises 15 residues. Germline V gene lookup returns CDR1 SEHNR and CDR2 FQNEAQ (reference sequence). For the CDR3, the DNA is TGTGCCAGCAGCTTACTAGCGGGGGGGTACAATGAGCAGTTCTTC. Amino acids: CASSLLAGGYNEQFF. Filled out from reference TRBV7-9 and TRBJ2-1, the complete variable domain reads DTGVSQNPRHKITKRGQNVTFRCDPISEHNRLYWYRQTLGQGPEFLTYFQNEAQLEKSRLLSDRFSAERPKGSFSTLEIQRTEQGDSAMYLCASSLLAGGYNEQFFGPGTRLTVL.

The rearrangement links TRBV7-8 to TRBJ1-2; 7 nucleotides agree with TRBD1. CDR3 length equals 12 residues. The germline gives CDR1 SGHVS, CDR2 FQNEAQ. The V and J ends lost 5 bases and 10 bases, in that order; junction bases with no gene match: 7. The CDR3 DNA is TGTGCCAGCAGCCCAGGGGGGAGCTACTACACCTTC. Its protein is CASSPGGSYYTF.

CDR3 sequence reads: CASSSGTITDTQYF. The CDR3 DNA sequence: TGTGCCAGCAGTTCGGGGACTATCACAGATACGCAGTATTTT. This sequence joins TRBV27 and TRBJ2-3; TRBD2 agrees at 7 bases. CDR1 is MNHEY and CDR2 is SMNVEV in the germline V gene (reference sequence). The CDR3 sequence is 14 residues long. J was trimmed by 2 bases and V by 4 bases; bases with no gene match: 3.

The CDR3 protein is CASSMGGTSYGYTF. CDR3 coding DNA: TGTGCCAGCAGCATGGGAGGGACCTCTTATGGCTACACCTTC. The chain couples TRBV7-9 to TRBJ1-2, with a tentative D call TRBD1 (5 bases). CDR1 is SEHNR and CDR2 is FQNEAQ in the germline V gene (reference sequence). The germline V and J ends were trimmed by 5 bases and 5 bases, with 15 bases remaining between them. The CDR3 extends over 14 amino acids. The complete variable domain, with remaining parts taken from reference TRBV7-9 and TRBJ1-2, reads DTGVSQNPRHKITKRGQNVTFRCDPISEHNRLYWYRQTLGQGPEFLTYFQNEAQLEKSRLLSDRFSAERPKGSFSTLEIQRTEQGDSAMYLCASSMGGTSYGYTFGSGTRLTVV.